Shown below are 24 T cell receptor beta chains from a single sample sequenced in a study of cytomegalovirus exposure and HLA in healthy donors. PCR was performed using 60 Vbeta and 13 Jbeta primers. Data came from immunoSEQ multiplex PCR; TCRdb stores just in-frame clones and leaves some out. The table shows roughly 120,000 clones, with around 77% occurring only once. Sequenced material: PBMCs. The receptors shown here come from a man over 45 in good health and CMV-seropositive.

The CDR3 here is CASSIPSRISTDTQYF. Written as DNA, the CDR3 is TGTGCCAGCAGCATACCCTCGAGGATAAGCACAGATACGCAGTATTTT. This chain connects TRBV5-6 to TRBJ2-3; D is uncertain. Germline CDR1 reads SGHDT; CDR2 reads YYEEEE. V lost 4 bases, J lost 0 bases, and 15 bases lay in between. The CDR3 is 16 residues long.

The chain is built from TRBV13 and TRBJ2-1, with D possibly TRBD2 on 5 matching bases. There are 17 residues in the CDR3. V dropped 2 bases and J dropped 2 bases, with 16 bases sitting between them. Germline V gene data show CDR1 as PRHDT and CDR2 as FYEKMQ (reference sequence). In DNA form, the CDR3 reads TGTGCCAGCAGCTTACGAATCGGGCGGGCAGCCTACAATGAGCAGTTCTTC. As protein: CASSLRIGRAAYNEQFF.

The rearrangement joins TRBV11-2 to TRBJ2-2; no clear D. Trimming pared 5 bases from V and 0 bases from J, leaving 10 bases between. CDR3 length: 15 amino acids. CDR1 and CDR2 from the germline V gene are SGHAT and FQNNGV. The CDR3 nucleotides are TGTGCCAGCAGCCCCCAGGCCGCGAACACCGGGGAGCTGTTTTTT. The encoded protein is CASSPQAANTGELFF.

This clone was detected only once. The V and J genes are TRBV7-9 and TRBJ1-5; the match to TRBD1 covers 7 bases. The CDR3 runs 15 residues. Germline CDR1 SEHNR, CDR2 FQNEAQ (reference sequence). Trimming removed 4 bases from V and 1 base from J; junction bases left unmatched: 4. CDR3 sequence (DNA): TGTGCCAGCAGCTCCGGGACAGCAAGCAATCAGCCCCAGCATTTT. Encoded protein: CASSSGTASNQPQHF.

The chain has TRBV18 and TRBJ2-5; 12 bases are a match to TRBD1. Trimming took 1 base from V and 4 from J; bases not matched to a gene: 7. Germline-derived CDR1 and CDR2 are KGHSH and LQKENI. This CDR3 has 17 amino acids. The CDR3 sequence is CASSPRPGQGAIETQYF. The CDR3 region has the DNA TGTGCCAGCTCACCACGCCCGGGACAGGGGGCGATAGAGACCCAGTACTTC.

The chain has TRBV2 and TRBJ2-7; TRBD1 matches at 11 bases. This CDR3 region has 15 residues. CDR1 SNHLY and CDR2 FYNNEI come from the germline V gene. Germline trimming cut 5 bases from V and 9 bases from J; bases unmatched to any gene: 12. For the CDR3, the DNA is TGTGCCAGCAGTCAAGGAGACGGACAGGGGGCGACGCAGTACTTC. This encodes CASSQGDGQGATQYF.

In its sample, this clone was seen a few times. The J gene is TRBJ1-6, the V gene TRBV5-6; 7 nucleotides agree with TRBD1. V gave up 3 bases and J gave up 3 bases; unmatched junction bases: 12. CDR3 length: 18 amino acids. Germline V CDR1 and CDR2: SGHDT, YYEEEE. The CDR3 loop is CASSSLTGAADYNSPLHF. The CDR3 DNA is TGTGCCAGCAGCTCACTCACAGGGGCTGCAGACTATAATTCACCCCTCCACTTT.

The chain links TRBV4-3 to TRBJ2-7; TRBD2 matches 9 bases. Germline-derived CDR1 and CDR2 are LGHNA and YSLEER. J lost 7 bases, V lost 0 bases, and 10 bases had no gene match. CDR3 length: 16 residues. The DNA of the CDR3 is TGCGCCAGCAGCCAAGATTTGGGAGCGGGGGGATATGAGCAGTACTTC. The encoded protein is CASSQDLGAGGYEQYF.

The chain carries TRBV27 and TRBJ1-2, with TRBD1 as a possible D gene (5 bases). The CDR3 spans 16 residues. V lost 6 bases, J lost 6 bases, and 23 bases lay in between. Germline V gives CDR1 MNHEY, CDR2 SMNVEV (reference sequence). The CDR3 DNA is TGTGCCAGCAGCTCATATAAAACGGGGGATTTGGATGGCTACACCTTC. Translating gives CASSSYKTGDLDGYTF.

The chain couples TRBV5-1 to TRBJ2-1; D tentatively reads TRBD1 or TRBD2 (6 bases each). There are 13 residues in the CDR3. Deletions cut 4 bases from V and 10 bases from J, with 15 bases between. CDR1 and CDR2 (germline): SGHRS, YFSETQ. CDR3 protein: CASSLGGTAEQFF. The CDR3 DNA is TGCGCCAGCAGCCTGGGGGGCACAGCCGAGCAGTTCTTC.

This chain connects TRBV6-5 to TRBJ2-2; 7 nucleotides align to TRBD1. After removal of 8 bases from V and 5 bases from J, the junction contained 5 bases not matched to a gene. The CDR3 runs 13 residues. The germline V gene has CDR1 MNHEY and CDR2 SVGAGI. The CDR3 sequence: CASEGAWTGELFF. Here the CDR3 DNA reads TGTGCCAGCGAGGGGGCTTGGACCGGGGAGCTGTTTTTT.

This sequence joins TRBV27 and TRBJ2-1; 7 nucleotides line up with TRBD2. The CDR3 length is 15 residues. In germline, CDR1 is MNHEY, CDR2 SMNVEV (reference sequence). J gave up 3 bases and V 2 bases, and 4 bases lay outside the gene matches. Here the CDR3 reads CASSLIAGDYNEQFF. CDR3 coding DNA: TGTGCCAGCAGTTTAATTGCGGGGGACTACAATGAGCAGTTCTTC.

The CDR3 DNA reads TGTGCCAGCAGCCCCCTTTCCCAGCCCCAGCATTTT. Translating it yields CASSPLSQPQHF. This chain uses TRBV7-2 with TRBJ1-5; no clear D gene. Trimming stripped 5 bases from V and 7 bases from J, with 9 bases between. The CDR3 sequence is 12 residues long. CDR1 is SGHTA, CDR2 FQGNSA, per germline. Variable domain in full (rest from reference TRBV7-2 and TRBJ1-5): GAGVSQSPSNKVTEKGKDVELRCDPISGHTALYWYRQSLGQGLEFLIYFQGNSAPDKSGLPSDRFSAERTGGSVSTLTIQRTQQEDSAVYLCASSPLSQPQHFGDGTRLSIL.

The chain carries TRBV7-2 and TRBJ1-1; a weak D match, TRBD1 (5 bases). Germline CDR1 is SGHTA and CDR2 is FQGNSA. The length of the CDR3 is 14 residues. Trimming stripped 6 bases from V and 0 bases from J, with 11 bases between. CDR3 amino acids: CASRLLGVNTEAFF. CDR3 nucleotides: TGTGCCAGCAGATTGTTAGGGGTGAACACTGAAGCTTTCTTT.

This clone came up a few times. This chain links TRBV7-9 with TRBJ2-5; TRBD2 matches at 9 bases. The CDR3 runs to 15 residues. Losses at the gene ends were 3 bases for V and 5 bases for J; bases not matched to a gene: 7. The germline gives CDR1 SEHNR, CDR2 FQNEAQ (reference sequence). CDR3 sequence (DNA): TGTGCCAGCAGCTTGGCCCCCAGCGGGGGGGAGACCCAGTACTTC. Encoded protein: CASSLAPSGGETQYF.

The chain links TRBV7-9 to TRBJ1-2, with D possibly TRBD1 on 6 matching bases. The CDR3 is 14 amino acids. V was pared by 1 base and J by 5 bases, with 11 bases between. Per the germline V gene, CDR1 is SEHNR and CDR2 is FQNEAQ (reference sequence). The CDR3 region has the DNA TGTGCCAGCAGCTTAGACTTGGGGGCTTATGGCTACACCTTC. Amino acids: CASSLDLGAYGYTF. Filled out from reference TRBV7-9 and TRBJ1-2, the complete variable domain reads DTGVSQNPRHKITKRGQNVTFRCDPISEHNRLYWYRQTLGQGPEFLTYFQNEAQLEKSRLLSDRFSAERPKGSFSTLEIQRTEQGDSAMYLCASSLDLGAYGYTFGSGTRLTVV.

A few counts support this clone. The V gene is TRBV7-9, the J gene TRBJ1-1; unclear D gene. This CDR3 has 14 amino acids. Deletions cut 2 bases from V and 1 base from J, with 8 bases between. Germline V gene data show CDR1 as SEHNR and CDR2 as FQNEAQ (reference sequence). CDR3 residues: CASSLSSQNTEAFF. CDR3 DNA: TGTGCCAGCAGCTTATCTAGCCAGAACACTGAAGCTTTCTTT.

The V and J genes are TRBV5-8 and TRBJ2-1; TRBD1 aligns across 9 bases. CDR3 length: 15 amino acids. The V gene's germline CDR1 is SGHTS and CDR2 YDEGEE. V shed 2 bases, J shed 12 bases, and the junction held 12 bases outside the gene matches. CDR3 DNA: TGTGCCAGCAGCTTACCAGGGACAGGGAAAGAAGGGCAGTTCTTC. Encoded protein: CASSLPGTGKEGQFF.

The rearrangement links TRBV6-6 to TRBJ2-1, with TRBD1 matching 7 bases. Unmatched junction bases numbered 11, after V lost 8 bases and J lost 4 bases. Germline V gene data show CDR1 as MNHNY and CDR2 as SVGAGI (reference sequence). The CDR3 loop spans 15 amino acids. The CDR3 sequence: CASGYRDRSYNEQFF. DNA for the CDR3: TGTGCCAGCGGATACCGGGACAGATCGTACAATGAGCAGTTCTTC.

This clone was observed a handful of times. V gene TRBV19 combines with J gene TRBJ1-1; 9 bases agree with TRBD1. CDR3 size: 14 residues. The junction had 1 base not matched to a gene; V was cut back by 4 bases and J by 1 base. Germline-derived CDR1 and CDR2 are LNHDA and SQIVND (reference sequence). CDR3 residues: CASSTDRGNTEAFF. Written as DNA, the CDR3 is TGTGCCAGTAGTACGGACAGGGGGAACACTGAAGCTTTCTTT.

This clone has a single count. The rearrangement links TRBV27 to TRBJ2-7; 8 bases align to TRBD1. This CDR3 contains 14 residues. V was pared by 6 bases and J by 6 bases, with 10 bases of the junction left unmatched. Germline loops: CDR1 MNHEY, CDR2 SMNVEV (reference sequence). The CDR3, as DNA: TGTGCCAGCAGAGGACAGGGAAAGACGAGCGAGCAGTACTTC. Translated, it gives CASRGQGKTSEQYF.

A few counts support this clone. The rearrangement uses TRBV25-1 and TRBJ2-2; D uncertain. CDR1 and CDR2 from the germline V gene are MGHDK and SYGVNS. The V end was cut by 0 bases, the J end by 3 bases, with 11 bases between. The CDR3 spans 16 residues. CDR3 coding DNA: TGTGCCAGCAGTGAATACGGTGGTACAGACACCGGGGAGCTGTTTTTT. Translation: CASSEYGGTDTGELFF.

This clone was seen a single time. V usage is TRBV7-9 and J usage is TRBJ2-5; TRBD1 matches 8 bases. With V trimmed by 3 bases and J by 3 bases, 6 bases remained unmatched. CDR1 and CDR2 from the germline V gene are SEHNR and FQNEAQ (reference sequence). The CDR3 consists of 15 residues. CDR3 protein: CASSFYRGEEETQYF. CDR3 DNA sequence: TGTGCCAGCAGCTTTTACAGGGGGGAGGAAGAGACCCAGTACTTC.

The chain is built from TRBV2 and TRBJ1-5; the match to TRBD1 covers 9 bases. The CDR3 length is 14 residues. Germline V gene data show CDR1 as SNHLY and CDR2 as FYNNEI. V lost 5 bases to trimming and J lost 3 bases; unmatched junction nucleotides: 2. The DNA of the CDR3 is TGTGCCAGCAGTCGGGACAGGGTCAATCAGCCCCAGCATTTT. This encodes CASSRDRVNQPQHF.